These T cell receptor beta chains were read from a single sample in a study of shared clonotypes between healthy human individuals. TCRdb keeps only in-frame clones here, not all; method: immunoSEQ multiplex PCR. The sample lists hundreds of thousands of clones, about 96% occurring once. What was sequenced was naive CD4+ T cells sorted from blood. Every receptor here comes from a woman aged 30 to 39 in good health. CDR3s include the opening cysteine and the closing phenylalanine or tryptophan. A D gene is named only where the DNA matches it firmly. Rows may omit the clone size; those that give it use once, few, many or a size class.

size: .
V: TRBV10-3
J: TRBJ2-7
D: .
CDR3: CAIRREHEQYF
DNA: TGTGCCATCAGGAGGGAGCACGAGCAGTACTTC

size: .
V: TRBV4-1
J: TRBJ2-1
D: TRBD2
CDR3: CASSQQTGLATNEQFF
DNA: TGCGCCAGCAGCCAACAAACGGGACTAGCGACCAATGAGCAGTTCTTC

size: .
V: TRBV4-1
J: TRBJ1-2
D: .
CDR3: CASSQAWDRLKHGYTF
DNA: TGCGCCAGCAGCCAAGCCTGGGACCGCCTGAAGCATGGCTACACCTTC

size: .
V: TRBV28
J: TRBJ2-7
D: TRBD1
CDR3: CASSTQTGGAYEQYF
DNA: TGTGCCAGCAGTACCCAGACAGGGGGTGCCTACGAGCAGTACTTC

size: .
V: TRBV28
J: TRBJ1-4
D: .
CDR3: CASTQFPANNEKLFF
DNA: TGTGCCAGCACCCAATTTCCCGCAAATAATGAAAAACTGTTTTTT

size: once
V: TRBV28
J: TRBJ2-3
D: TRBD1
CDR3: CASTQGQGFGDTQYF
DNA: TGTGCCAGCACCCAGGGACAGGGTTTTGGAGATACGCAGTATTTT

size: once
V: TRBV28
J: TRBJ1-2
D: .
CDR3: CASARGLTGYTF
DNA: TGTGCCAGCGCTCGGGGGCTGACGGGCTACACCTTC

size: .
V: TRBV28
J: TRBJ2-7
D: .
CDR3: CASSLTPGLYEQYF
DNA: TGTGCCAGCAGTTTGACCCCAGGGCTCTACGAGCAGTACTTC

size: once
V: TRBV5-1
J: TRBJ1-4
D: .
CDR3: CASSLVGTLEGEKLFF
DNA: TGCGCCAGCAGCTTGGTTGGGACCTTAGAGGGGGAAAAACTGTTTTTT

size: .
V: TRBV4-1
J: TRBJ1-3
D: .
CDR3: CASSQDHISPGNTIYF
DNA: TGCGCCAGCAGCCAAGATCATATCAGCCCTGGAAACACCATATATTTT

size: once
V: TRBV2
J: TRBJ2-3
D: TRBD1
CDR3: CASRTGATDTQYF
DNA: TGTGCCAGCCGGACAGGAGCTACAGATACGCAGTATTTT

size: once
V: TRBV5-1
J: TRBJ1-2
D: .
CDR3: CASSEGPLPGYTF
DNA: TGCGCCAGCAGTGAAGGGCCGCTCCCGGGCTACACCTTC

size: .
V: TRBV10-1
J: TRBJ2-7
D: .
CDR3: CASSPDPSVEQYF
DNA: TGCGCCAGCAGCCCGGACCCGTCGGTCGAGCAGTACTTC

size: .
V: TRBV6-1
J: TRBJ1-2
D: .
CDR3: CASSVQGGGNYGYTF
DNA: TGTGCCAGCAGTGTCCAAGGTGGGGGAAACTATGGCTACACCTTC

size: .
V: TRBV4-1
J: TRBJ2-1
D: .
CDR3: CASSQVMGSSYNEQFF
DNA: TGCGCCAGCAGCCAAGTAATGGGCAGCTCCTACAATGAGCAGTTCTTC

size: .
V: TRBV27
J: TRBJ2-5
D: TRBD2
CDR3: CASSLFHPSGSHRVWETQYF
DNA: TGTGCCAGCAGTTTATTTCACCCTAGCGGGAGCCACAGGGTGTGGGAGACCCAGTACTTC

size: .
V: TRBV29-1
J: TRBJ2-7
D: TRBD2
CDR3: CSVGGLAENYEQYF
DNA: TGCAGCGTCGGGGGACTAGCGGAGAACTACGAGCAGTACTTC